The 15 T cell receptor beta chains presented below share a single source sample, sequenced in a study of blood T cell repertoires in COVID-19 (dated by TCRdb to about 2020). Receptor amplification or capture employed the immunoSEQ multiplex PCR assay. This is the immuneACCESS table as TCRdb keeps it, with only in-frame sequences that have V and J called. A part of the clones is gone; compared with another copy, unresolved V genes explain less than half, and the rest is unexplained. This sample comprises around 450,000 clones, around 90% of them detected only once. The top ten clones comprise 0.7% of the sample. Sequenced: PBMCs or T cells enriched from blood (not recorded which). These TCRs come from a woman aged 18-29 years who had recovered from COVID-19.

The CDR3 sequence is CASSRSYEQYF. Written as DNA, the CDR3 is TGTGCCAGCAGTAGGAGTTACGAGCAGTACTTC. This chain uses TRBV14 with TRBJ2-7; unclear D gene. This CDR3 region has 11 residues. CDR1 is SGHDN, CDR2 FVKESK, per germline. Between the trimmed V and J ends, which lost 6 bases and 4 bases, there was a span of 7 bases.

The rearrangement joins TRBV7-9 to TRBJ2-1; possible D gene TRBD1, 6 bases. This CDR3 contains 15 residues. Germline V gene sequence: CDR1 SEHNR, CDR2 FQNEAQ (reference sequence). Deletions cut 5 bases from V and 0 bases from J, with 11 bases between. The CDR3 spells CASSATGSSYNEQFF. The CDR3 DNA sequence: TGTGCCAGCAGCGCGACAGGCAGCTCCTACAATGAGCAGTTCTTC.

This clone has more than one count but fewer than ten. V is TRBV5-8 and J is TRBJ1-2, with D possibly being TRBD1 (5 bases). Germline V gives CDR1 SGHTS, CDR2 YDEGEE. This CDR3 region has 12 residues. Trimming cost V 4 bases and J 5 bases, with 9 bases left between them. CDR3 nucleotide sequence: TGTGCCAGCAGCGGGCAGGGATATGGCTACACCTTC. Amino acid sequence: CASSGQGYGYTF.

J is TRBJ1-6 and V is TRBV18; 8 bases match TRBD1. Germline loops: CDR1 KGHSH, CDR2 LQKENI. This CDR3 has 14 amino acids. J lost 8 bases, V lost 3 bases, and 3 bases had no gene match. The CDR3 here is CASSPGQDDSPLHF. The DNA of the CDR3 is TGTGCCAGCTCACCGGGACAGGACGATTCACCCCTCCACTTT.

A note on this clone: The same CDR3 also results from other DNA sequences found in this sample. CDR3 sequence (DNA): TGCGCCAGCAGTCCGGGACAGGGGGATAACTATGGCTACACCTTC. Translating it yields CASSPGQGDNYGYTF. This chain joins TRBV5-1 and TRBJ1-2; 11 bases line up with TRBD1. V lost 5 bases, J lost 1 base, and 4 bases stayed unmatched. CDR3 size: 15 residues. Germline V gene sequence: CDR1 SGHRS, CDR2 YFSETQ.

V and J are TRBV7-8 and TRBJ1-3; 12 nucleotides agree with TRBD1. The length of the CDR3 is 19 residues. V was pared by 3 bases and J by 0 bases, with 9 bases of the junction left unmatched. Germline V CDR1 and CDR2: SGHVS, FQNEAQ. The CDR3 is CASSFGGTGGYSSGNTIYF. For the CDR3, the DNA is TGTGCCAGCAGCTTCGGCGGGACAGGGGGCTACAGCTCTGGAAACACCATATATTTT.

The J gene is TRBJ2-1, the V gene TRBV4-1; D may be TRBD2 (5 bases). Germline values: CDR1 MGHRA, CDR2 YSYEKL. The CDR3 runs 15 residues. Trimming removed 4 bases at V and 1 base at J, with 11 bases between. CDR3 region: CASSRGLLSYNEQFF. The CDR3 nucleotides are TGCGCCAGCAGCCGCGGGCTTCTTTCCTACAATGAGCAGTTCTTC.

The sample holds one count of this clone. The CDR3 reads CASSAEGTPNMNTEAFF. The CDR3 DNA reads as TGTGCCAGCAGCGCTGAGGGGACACCTAATATGAACACTGAAGCTTTCTTT. The chain employs TRBV2 and TRBJ1-1, with D maybe TRBD1 (6 bases). Per germline, CDR1 SNHLY and CDR2 FYNNEI. This CDR3 has 17 amino acids. V was trimmed by 6 bases and J by 0 bases, leaving 20 bases between them.

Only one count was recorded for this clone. The CDR3 nucleotides are TGTGCCAGCAGTTCACGGGGGGCCTCAGCCACGCAGTATTTT. It encodes CASSSRGASATQYF. The rearrangement links TRBV6-5 to TRBJ2-3, with D perhaps TRBD2 (7 bases). CDR1 is MNHEY, CDR2 SVGAGI, per germline. CDR3 length equals 14 residues. V lost 4 bases, J lost 9 bases, and 17 bases lay in between.

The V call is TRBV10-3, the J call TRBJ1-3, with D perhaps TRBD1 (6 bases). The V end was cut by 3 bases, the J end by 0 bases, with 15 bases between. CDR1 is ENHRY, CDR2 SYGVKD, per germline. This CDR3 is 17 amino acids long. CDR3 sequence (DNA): TGTGCCATCAGTGACTTTGGCGGGGGCCCCTCTGGAAACACCATATATTTT. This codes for CAISDFGGGPSGNTIYF.

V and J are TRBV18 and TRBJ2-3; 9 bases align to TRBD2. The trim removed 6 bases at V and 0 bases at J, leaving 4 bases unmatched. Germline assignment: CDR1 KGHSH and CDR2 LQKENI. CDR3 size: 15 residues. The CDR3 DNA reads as TGTGCCAGCTCGCCTAGCGGGGTTAGCACAGATACGCAGTATTTT. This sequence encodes CASSPSGVSTDTQYF. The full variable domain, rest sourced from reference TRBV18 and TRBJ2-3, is NAGVMQNPRHLVRRRGQEARLRCSPMKGHSHVYWYRQLPEEGLKFMVYLQKENIIDESGMPKERFSAEFPKEGPSILRIQQVVRGDSAAYFCASSPSGVSTDTQYFGPGTRLTVL.

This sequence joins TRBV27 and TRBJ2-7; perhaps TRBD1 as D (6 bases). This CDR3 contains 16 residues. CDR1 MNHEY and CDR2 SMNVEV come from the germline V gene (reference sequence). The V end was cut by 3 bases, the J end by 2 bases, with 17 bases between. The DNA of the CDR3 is TGTGCCAGCAGTTTTTGGTCGGCAGGGACACCCTACGAGCAGTACTTC. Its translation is CASSFWSAGTPYEQYF.

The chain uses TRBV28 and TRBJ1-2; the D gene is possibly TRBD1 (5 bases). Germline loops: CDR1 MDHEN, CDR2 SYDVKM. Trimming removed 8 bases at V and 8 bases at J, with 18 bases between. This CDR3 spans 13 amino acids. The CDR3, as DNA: TGTGCCAGCCGGGCCGGGGGGGACGCGGGCTACACCTTC. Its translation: CASRAGGDAGYTF.

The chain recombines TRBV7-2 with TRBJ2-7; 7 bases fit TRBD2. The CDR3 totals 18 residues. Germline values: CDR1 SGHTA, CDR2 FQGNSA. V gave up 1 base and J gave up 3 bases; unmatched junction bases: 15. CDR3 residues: CASSLVPLGGGAHYEQYF. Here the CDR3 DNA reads TGTGCCAGCAGCTTAGTCCCCCTCGGGGGAGGGGCCCACTACGAGCAGTACTTC.

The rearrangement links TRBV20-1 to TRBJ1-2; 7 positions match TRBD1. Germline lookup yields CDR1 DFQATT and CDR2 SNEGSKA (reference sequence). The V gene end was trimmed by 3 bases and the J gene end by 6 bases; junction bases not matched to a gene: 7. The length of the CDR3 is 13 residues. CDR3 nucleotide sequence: TGCAGTGCTAGTAGACAGGGTGTCGATGGCTACACCTTC. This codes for CSASRQGVDGYTF.